The next 11 T cell receptor beta chains were all read from a single sample in a study of breast tumors, draining lymph nodes, adjacent tissues. MiXCR was run by TCRdb on the multiplex PCR reads, yielding one entry per CDR3 protein. The sample lists 80,000 to 130,000 distinct CDR3 sequences; around 21% were seen once. The lymph nodes were axillary draining lymph nodes from breast cancer patients. Sequenced material: axillary lymph node tissue. The receptors derive from a female donor with breast cancer. Some clones in this sample may be carry-over from other donors' samples.

Ten or more counts support this clonotype. The V call is TRBV7-8, the J call TRBJ2-1, with 14 bases fitting TRBD2. This CDR3 contains 17 residues. Trimming took 1 base from V and 3 from J; bases not matched to a gene: 2. The V gene's germline CDR1 is SGHVS and CDR2 FQNEAQ. DNA for the CDR3: TGTGCCAGCAGCTTAGGGACTAGCGGGGGGTTCTACAATGAGCAGTTCTTC. Encoded protein: CASSLGTSGGFYNEQFF. Full variable domain (missing parts from reference TRBV7-8 and TRBJ2-1): GAGVSQSPRYKVAKRGQDVALRCDPISGHVSLFWYQQALGQGPEFLTYFQNEAQLDKSGLPSDRFFAERPEGSVSTLKIQRTQQEDSAVYLCASSLGTSGGFYNEQFFGPGTRLTVL.

The chain couples TRBV28 to TRBJ1-1, with a tentative D call TRBD1 (6 bases). Trimming removed 7 bases at V and 11 bases at J, with 23 bases between. Per the germline V gene, CDR1 is MDHEN and CDR2 is SYDVKM. The CDR3 covers 14 residues. The CDR3 DNA sequence: TGTGCCAGCATCCCGGTGAAGGGGGGGTGGAAGGCTTTCTTT. Protein sequence: CASIPVKGGWKAFF.

The sample holds many counts of this clonotype. The genes are TRBV5-6 and TRBJ2-1; possibly TRBD2 for D (5 bases). The CDR3 totals 14 residues. Per germline, CDR1 SGHDT and CDR2 YYEEEE. Trimming stripped 0 bases from V and 9 bases from J, with 13 bases between. The CDR3 coding sequence is TGTGCCAGCAGCTTGGGTTCCGGGGTTGGTGAGCAGTTCTTC. Its protein is CASSLGSGVGEQFF.

Worth noting for this clonotype: A clone one base away is much larger, so this may be a read error. The chain is built from TRBV5-1 and TRBJ2-3; perhaps D is TRBD1 or TRBD2 (5 bases each). The CDR3 spans 11 residues. Germline CDR1 SGHRS, CDR2 YFSETQ. The DNA of the CDR3 is TGCGCCGTGAGGGGTGCAGATACGCAGTTTTTT. This gives the protein CAVRGADTQFF.

This clonotype was observed a few times. This rearrangement joins TRBV28 to TRBJ1-6; 7 nucleotides match TRBD1. After removal of 2 bases from V and 10 bases from J, the junction contained 8 bases not matched to a gene. Germline V CDR1 and CDR2: MDHEN, SYDVKM. There are 15 residues in the CDR3. The CDR3 region is CASSLGDRVGSPLHF. The CDR3 DNA reads as TGTGCCAGCAGTTTAGGTGACAGGGTGGGATCACCCCTCCACTTT.

The chain recombines TRBV30 with TRBJ2-5; no firm D call. There are 15 residues in the CDR3. The germline gives CDR1 GTSNPN, CDR2 SVGIG (reference sequence). Trimming left V 5 bases short and J 5 bases short, with 21 bases between. Here the CDR3 reads CAWSSETTPLETQYF. For the CDR3, the DNA is TGTGCCTGGTCTTCGGAGACAACTCCGCTGGAGACCCAGTACTTC.

With respect to this clonotype: A much larger clone sits a single nucleotide away, making a read error possible. CDR3 sequence: CASGYGLAGGEQYF. The CDR3 DNA is TGTGCCAGCGGGTACGGACTAGCGGGAGGCGAGCAGTACTTC. The gene calls are TRBV27 and TRBJ2-7; 14 bases line up with TRBD2. The CDR3 contains 14 residues. V was pared by 8 bases and J by 6 bases, with 6 bases of the junction left unmatched. Germline V gene data show CDR1 as MNHEY and CDR2 as SMNVEV (reference sequence).

In this sample, this clonotype turned up a few times. The chain recombines TRBV27 with TRBJ2-3; no firm D call. The CDR3 contains 13 residues. V lost 7 bases to trimming and J lost 0 bases, with 8 bases between them. CDR1 MNHEY and CDR2 SMNVEV come from the germline V gene (reference sequence). CDR3 in amino acids: CASKPSSTDTQYF. The CDR3 nucleotides are TGTGCCAGCAAGCCCTCTAGCACAGATACGCAGTATTTT.

The V call is TRBV9, the J call TRBJ2-7; D perhaps matches TRBD2 (5 bases). CDR1 and CDR2 from the germline V gene are SGDLS and YYNGEE. The CDR3 length is 13 residues. Trimming removed 4 bases from V and 3 bases from J, with 11 bases in between. The CDR3 DNA sequence: TGTGCCAGCAGCCCCGGGGAGCTCTACGAGCAGTACTTC. Translating gives CASSPGELYEQYF.

In this sample, this clonotype turned up many times. The V gene is TRBV5-1, the J gene TRBJ1-2; maybe TRBD1 (6 bases). Trimming removed 5 bases from V and 4 bases from J, with 12 bases in between. Germline assignment: CDR1 SGHRS and CDR2 YFSETQ. This CDR3 has 13 residues. CDR3 in amino acids: CASSPTGIYGYTF. Here the CDR3 DNA reads TGCGCCAGCAGTCCCACAGGGATCTATGGCTACACCTTC.

This clonotype was detected many times. The chain is built from TRBV4-2 and TRBJ1-5, with TRBD1 as a possible D gene (5 bases). CDR1 is LGHNA and CDR2 is YNFKEQ in the germline V gene. V lost 0 bases, J lost 10 bases, and 19 bases lay in between. CDR3 size: 16 residues. DNA for the CDR3: TGTGCCAGCAGCCAAGAAATGGCAGCAGGGAGAGGACCCCAGCATTTT. Encoded protein: CASSQEMAAGRGPQHF.